The sample holds many counts of the clone carrying this TCR beta chain. Indicated time point: before trial treatment. Donors received a regimen that comprised nivolumab, ipilimumab, aspirin, low-dose cyclophosphamide and low-dose radiotherapy. Tumors of eligible patients were advanced, solid and lacking tumor-infiltrating lymphocytes. The sample originates from a study of low-dose radiotherapy and immunotherapy resistance in tumors. TRAV and TRBV primers primed cDNA for both TCRalpha and TCRbeta. TCRs were amplified for around 21 PCR cycles with a constant-region primer and V-primer adapter. TCRdb fed the reads into MiXCR, producing one record per CDR3 protein. The sample has 64,000 or so distinct CDR3 sequences, more than 25% seen once. The CDR3 length is 13 residues. Germline CDR1 is MDHEN and CDR2 is SYDVKM. Trimming removed 5 bases from V and 7 bases from J, with 12 bases in between.

This chain uses TRBV28 with TRBJ2-1; D is perhaps TRBD1 (6 bases). The specimen comprised PBMCs, sampled before treatment. This receptor was obtained from a male donor with rectosigmoid adenocarcinoma. CDR3 bases: TGTGCCAGCAGTAATGGGGGCCGGAATGAGCAGTTCTTC. Protein: CASSNGGRNEQFF.